Each of the 6 T cell receptor beta chains below was sequenced from the same sample in a study of OX40 agonist ivuxolimab in advanced cancers. Profiling relied on immunoSEQ multiplex PCR, and the TCRdb table lists in-frame clones only, not all of them. Counted here are approximately 74,000 clones, over 60% occurring once; the ten biggest clones make up around 2%. Sequenced here: CD4+ or CD8+ T cells sorted from blood, sampled in a trial of the OX40 agonist ivuxolimab. These receptors all stem from an adult with an advanced solid tumor such as melanoma, head and neck, liver or kidney cancer.

The rearrangement uses TRBV27 and TRBJ2-3; the D is unclear. The CDR3 covers 13 residues. The germline V and J ends were trimmed by 1 base and 1 base, with 3 bases remaining between them. In germline, CDR1 is MNHEY, CDR2 SMNVEV (reference sequence). The CDR3 DNA sequence: TGTGCCAGCAGTTTATTGGGCACAGATACGCAGTATTTT. This encodes CASSLLGTDTQYF.

This chain connects TRBV28 to TRBJ2-3; 8 nucleotides line up with TRBD1. Germline V gives CDR1 MDHEN, CDR2 SYDVKM. This CDR3 has 16 amino acids. V lost 4 bases, J lost 3 bases, and 9 bases stayed unmatched. CDR3 coding DNA: TGTGCCAGCAGTTCGGGCAGGGGGCCTGGAACAGATACGCAGTATTTT. Translating gives CASSSGRGPGTDTQYF.

As regards this clone: A read error may account for a junction end that differs from germline. The genes are TRBV6-1 and TRBJ1-1; D unresolved. This CDR3 contains 8 residues. Germline V gene lookup returns CDR1 MNHNS and CDR2 SASEGT. The CDR3 sequence: CASTEAFF. The CDR3 DNA reads as TGTGCCAGCACTGAAGCTTTCTTT.

The rearrangement uses TRBV2 and TRBJ2-7; TRBD1 matches at 9 bases. Germline CDR1 is SNHLY and CDR2 is FYNNEI. The V gene end was trimmed by 7 bases and the J gene end by 6 bases; junction bases not matched to a gene: 10. The CDR3 is 14 amino acids. The CDR3 region is CASKTGQGLFEQYF. The CDR3 DNA reads as TGTGCCAGCAAGACGGGACAGGGATTGTTCGAGCAGTACTTC.

This clone was detected only a few times. This rearrangement joins TRBV6-1 to TRBJ1-1; TRBD1 might be the D (5 bases). This CDR3 region has 16 residues. V lost 2 bases and J lost 4, with 17 bases in between. The germline V gene encodes CDR1 MNHNS and CDR2 SASEGT. The CDR3 DNA reads as TGTGCCAGCAGTGAACCCAGGGAGGGTTTTGGCACTGAAGCTTTCTTT. Protein product: CASSEPREGFGTEAFF.

The chain carries TRBV30 and TRBJ2-2, with D maybe TRBD2 (5 bases). The CDR3 contains 12 residues. Per germline, CDR1 GTSNPN and CDR2 SVGIG (reference sequence). Between the trimmed V and J ends, which lost 4 bases and 10 bases, there was a span of 13 bases. The DNA for the CDR3 is TGTGCCTGGACCCAAGGAGCGGCGGAGCTGTTTTTT. It is translated as CAWTQGAAELFF.